A single sample gave rise to the 23 T cell receptor beta chains below, sequenced in a study of cytomegalovirus exposure and HLA in healthy donors. The table came from immunoSEQ multiplex PCR; TCRdb's copy has only in-frame clones and leaves some out. Of 110,000 to 150,000 clones in the sample, roughly nine tenths were seen once. The sample was PBMCs. These receptors originate from a man between 18 and 35 years old in good health and CMV-seronegative.

This chain links TRBV11-2 with TRBJ2-7, with TRBD1 as a possible D gene (6 bases). CDR1 and CDR2 from the germline V gene are SGHAT and FQNNGV. This CDR3 is 17 amino acids long. Trimming took 2 bases from V and 6 from J, leaving 23 bases between them. The CDR3: CASSLLVSQGNLREQYF. As DNA, the CDR3 is TGTGCCAGCAGCTTATTGGTCTCGCAGGGGAATCTGCGCGAGCAGTACTTC. Using reference TRBV11-2 and TRBJ2-7 for the parts outside the CDR3, the full variable domain is EAGVAQSPRYKIIEKRQSVAFWCNPISGHATLYWYQQILGQGPKLLIQFQNNGVVDDSQLPKDRFSAERLKGVDSTLKIQPAKLEDSAVYLCASSLLVSQGNLREQYFGPGTRLTVT.

The V call is TRBV5-5, the J call TRBJ1-2; 7 nucleotides line up with TRBD1. After removal of 5 bases from V and 6 bases from J, the junction contained 16 bases not matched to a gene. Germline V lookup: CDR1 SGHKS, CDR2 YYEKEE (reference sequence). CDR3 length: 16 amino acids. The CDR3 DNA is TGTGCCAGCAGGGCTACGACCGGGACAGCGACGGATGGCTACACCTTC. This encodes CASRATTGTATDGYTF.

V is TRBV18 and J is TRBJ1-4; D possibly corresponds to TRBD1 (6 bases). CDR3 length equals 14 residues. CDR1 is KGHSH and CDR2 is LQKENI in the germline V gene. V was pared by 2 bases and J by 8 bases, with 12 bases between. CDR3 bases: TGTGCCAGCTCACCAGTAGGGGGTTGGGAAAAACTGTTTTTT. Translating gives CASSPVGGWEKLFF.

V and J are TRBV5-1 and TRBJ2-1; 7 positions match TRBD2. With 2 bases clipped from V and 0 bases from J, the junction kept 5 bases outside the gene matches. This CDR3 has 16 amino acids. In germline, CDR1 is SGHRS, CDR2 YFSETQ. DNA for the CDR3: TGCGCCAGCAGCTTCACTAGCGCAAGCTCCTACAATGAGCAGTTCTTC. Translating it yields CASSFTSASSYNEQFF.

This sequence joins TRBV4-3 and TRBJ2-7, with a possible D match to TRBD2 (5 bases). This CDR3 is 14 amino acids long. V was clipped by 1 base and J by 1 base, with 8 bases between them. Per germline, CDR1 LGHNA and CDR2 YSLEER. The CDR3 sequence: CASSQGTPSYEQYF. CDR3 coding DNA: TGCGCCAGCAGCCAAGGGACTCCTTCCTACGAGCAGTACTTC.

The chain is built from TRBV5-1 and TRBJ1-1, with D uncertain. The CDR3 has 14 amino acids. Trimming stripped 0 bases from V and 2 bases from J, with 8 bases between. In germline, CDR1 is SGHRS, CDR2 YFSETQ. The CDR3 region has the DNA TGCGCCAGCAGCTTGGGGCAGTTCAACACTGAAGCTTTCTTT. Translating gives CASSLGQFNTEAFF.

The J gene is TRBJ2-4, the V gene TRBV10-3; TRBD1 matches at 8 bases. Germline-derived CDR1 and CDR2 are ENHRY and SYGVKD. The CDR3 spans 15 residues. Trimming removed 4 bases from V and 4 bases from J; junction bases left unmatched: 6. The DNA of the CDR3 is TGTGCCATCAGTGGGGTGACAGGGGAAAAAAACATTCAGTACTTC. Its protein is CAISGVTGEKNIQYF.

The chain employs TRBV7-2 and TRBJ1-3; 10 bases line up with TRBD1. Germline-derived CDR1 and CDR2 are SGHTA and FQGNSA. V lost 3 bases, J lost 0 bases, and 2 bases stayed unmatched. The CDR3 is 16 amino acids. The DNA for the CDR3 is TGTGCCAGCAGCTTCAGGACAGGGGGCTCTGGAAACACCATATATTTT. Translation: CASSFRTGGSGNTIYF.

The gene calls are TRBV2 and TRBJ1-2; D perhaps matches TRBD1 (5 bases). Germline V gene sequence: CDR1 SNHLY, CDR2 FYNNEI. V lost 8 bases and J 4 bases, leaving 20 bases between the germline ends. The CDR3 contains 15 residues. CDR3 region: CASGGVGTEVYGYTF. Here the CDR3 DNA reads TGTGCCAGCGGGGGGGTAGGGACTGAAGTCTATGGCTACACCTTC.

The chain couples TRBV15 to TRBJ1-6, with D hard to call. Germline lookup yields CDR1 LNHNV and CDR2 YYDKDF (reference sequence). Between the trimmed V and J ends, which lost 0 bases and 10 bases, there was a span of 10 bases. The CDR3 spans 14 residues. The CDR3 DNA reads TGTGCCACCAGCAGAGATGGCCTAGCGTCACCCCTCCACTTT. This translates into CATSRDGLASPLHF.

J is TRBJ1-6 and V is TRBV4-2; 7 nucleotides align to TRBD1. Germline values: CDR1 LGHNA, CDR2 YNFKEQ. Germline trimming cut 1 base from V and 5 bases from J; bases unmatched to any gene: 2. This CDR3 has 15 amino acids. The CDR3 loop reads CASSQGTGDNSPLHF. Written as DNA, the CDR3 is TGTGCCAGCAGCCAAGGTACAGGGGATAATTCACCCCTCCACTTT.

This sequence joins TRBV11-2 and TRBJ2-1; 7 bases are shared with TRBD2. This CDR3 comprises 12 residues. The trim removed 3 bases at V and 10 bases at J, leaving 3 bases unmatched. The germline gives CDR1 SGHAT, CDR2 FQNNGV. Written as DNA, the CDR3 is TGTGCCAGCAGCTTTCTAGCGGAGGAGCAGTTCTTC. Residues: CASSFLAEEQFF.

CDR3 nucleotide sequence: TGTGCCAGCAGCTATGGACAAGCCGAGACCCAGTACTTC. This encodes CASSYGQAETQYF. This rearrangement joins TRBV28 to TRBJ2-5, with D tentatively TRBD1 (5 bases). Deletions cut 6 bases from V and 5 bases from J, with 13 bases between. This CDR3 spans 13 amino acids. CDR1 MDHEN and CDR2 SYDVKM come from the germline V gene. Filled out from reference TRBV28 and TRBJ2-5, the complete variable domain reads DVKVTQSSRYLVKRTGEKVFLECVQDMDHENMFWYRQDPGLGLRLIYFSYDVKMKEKGDIPEGYSVSREKKERFSLILESASTNQTSMYLCASSYGQAETQYFGPGTRLLVL.

The chain joins TRBV6-5 to TRBJ1-2; maybe TRBD1 (6 bases). The germline gives CDR1 MNHEY, CDR2 SVGAGI. CDR3 size: 13 residues. Trimming pared 6 bases from V and 4 bases from J, leaving 12 bases between. The DNA for the CDR3 is TGTGCCAGCAGGCGGACAGCGGTCTATGGCTACACCTTC. Translated, it gives CASRRTAVYGYTF.

This chain connects TRBV6-1 to TRBJ1-3, with TRBD1 as a possible D gene (6 bases). The CDR3 extends over 16 amino acids. V lost 2 bases, J lost 0 bases, and 11 bases lay in between. CDR1 is MNHNS and CDR2 is SASEGT in the germline V gene. CDR3 sequence: CASSEFADSSGNTIYF. Here the CDR3 DNA reads TGTGCCAGCAGTGAATTCGCGGACAGCTCTGGAAACACCATATATTTT.

The J gene is TRBJ1-5, the V gene TRBV27; D is undetermined. The CDR3 contains 14 residues. V shed 3 bases and J shed 0 bases, with 6 bases lying between them. The V gene's germline CDR1 is MNHEY and CDR2 SMNVEV (reference sequence). This chain's CDR3 is CASSFEYSNQPQHF. Here the CDR3 DNA reads TGTGCCAGCAGTTTCGAGTATAGCAATCAGCCCCAGCATTTT.

The CDR3 is CASSETGGNQPQHF. The CDR3 DNA sequence: TGTGCCAGCAGTGAGACAGGGGGCAATCAGCCCCAGCATTTT. The rearrangement links TRBV28 to TRBJ1-5; TRBD1 aligns across 8 bases. The CDR3 runs to 14 residues. The trim removed 5 bases at V and 2 bases at J, leaving 2 bases unmatched. Germline V gene data show CDR1 as MDHEN and CDR2 as SYDVKM.

J is TRBJ1-5 and V is TRBV12-5, with D possibly being TRBD1 (6 bases). The CDR3 runs to 17 residues. Germline CDR1 and CDR2: LGHNT and FRNRAP. The V and J ends lost 6 bases and 0 bases respectively, with 18 bases between them. CDR3 bases: TGTGCTAGTGGCCAGGACAGCCTGGGGTATAGCAATCAGCCCCAGCATTTT. This codes for CASGQDSLGYSNQPQHF.

The V call is TRBV6-5, the J call TRBJ1-1, with TRBD1 matching 10 bases. The CDR3 has 15 residues. Trimming took 5 bases from V and 6 from J; bases not matched to a gene: 9. CDR1 is MNHEY, CDR2 SVGAGI, per germline. CDR3 region: CASSRRTGGNPEAFF. The CDR3 DNA reads as TGTGCCAGCAGTAGAAGGACAGGGGGGAATCCTGAAGCTTTCTTT.

V is TRBV28 and J is TRBJ2-2, with TRBD1 identical over 8 bases. The CDR3 covers 14 residues. V lost 6 bases and J lost 3; bases outside the gene matches: 3. The germline CDR1 and CDR2 sequences are MDHEN and SYDVKM. CDR3: CASRPGQDTGELFF. CDR3 nucleotide sequence: TGTGCCAGCAGGCCGGGACAGGACACCGGGGAGCTGTTTTTT. Together with reference TRBV28 and TRBJ2-2, the CDR3 gives the full variable domain: DVKVTQSSRYLVKRTGEKVFLECVQDMDHENMFWYRQDPGLGLRLIYFSYDVKMKEKGDIPEGYSVSREKKERFSLILESASTNQTSMYLCASRPGQDTGELFFGEGSRLTVL.

The chain has TRBV27 and TRBJ2-7, with D hard to call. Germline V gene lookup returns CDR1 MNHEY and CDR2 SMNVEV (reference sequence). CDR3 length: 13 amino acids. Trimming took 0 bases from V and 3 from J, leaving 6 bases between them. The CDR3 sequence is CASSLSPGYEQYF. As DNA, the CDR3 is TGTGCCAGCAGTTTATCCCCGGGCTACGAGCAGTACTTC.

In this sample, this clone turned up once. This chain links TRBV7-9 with TRBJ2-7, with 12 positions matching TRBD2. V lost 6 bases and J lost 0; bases outside the gene matches: 6. The CDR3 sequence is 16 residues long. Germline values: CDR1 SEHNR, CDR2 FQNEAQ (reference sequence). The DNA of the CDR3 is TGTGCCAGCAGGGGGACTAGCGGGCCCCTCTCCTACGAGCAGTACTTC. Residues: CASRGTSGPLSYEQYF.

Points on this clone: The junction and the germline gene differ at one end; a read error may be behind it. CDR3 in amino acids: CASSEDMVKTEAFF. DNA of the CDR3: TGTGCCAGCAGTGAGGACATGGTGAAGACTGAAGCTTTCTTT. The chain employs TRBV6-1 and TRBJ1-1; tentatively, D is TRBD1 (5 bases). The CDR3 has 14 residues. Germline lookup yields CDR1 MNHNS and CDR2 SASEGT.